The rows below give T cell receptor beta chains drawn from one sample of a study of blood T cell repertoires in COVID-19. This table comes from immunoSEQ multiplex PCR, and its TCRdb copy is limited to in-frame clones, with some not included. The repertoire consists of about 310,000 clones, with over 75% occurring once and the leading ten covering 1%. What was sequenced was peripheral blood. The source is a man between 50 and 59 years old with active or convalescent COVID-19. CDR3s include the opening cysteine and the closing phenylalanine or tryptophan.

TRBJ1-1 | TRBV28 | CASSSSFSEAFF
TRBJ2-7 | TRBV6-6 | CASSQGIKHEQYF
TRBJ1-1 | TRBV19 | CASSMGGGYTEAFF
TRBJ1-1 | TRBV30 | CAWGGQGSTEAFF
TRBJ1-3 | TRBV4-3 | CASSQEYGEMDTIYF
TRBJ2-1 | TRBV4-1 | CASSQGRGGAGIEQFF
TRBJ2-1 | TRBV5-1 | CASSLDGTGGFDEQFF
TRBJ2-7 | TRBV28 | CASRTRRYEQYF
TRBJ2-1 | TRBV2 | CASSGQGSTYNEQFF
TRBJ2-5 | TRBV2 | CAKRGGRLETQYF
TRBJ1-1 | TRBV7-2 | CASSLDLNTEAFF
TRBJ2-7 | TRBV30 | CAWSRTRRYEQYF
TRBJ1-4 | TRBV7-2 | CASSLTGKANRDEKLFF
TRBJ1-2 | TRBV7-9 | CASSPNSGGAINYGYTF
TRBJ1-1 | TRBV2 | CATSSYMNTEAFF
TRBJ2-2 | TRBV5-6 | CASRFYGEGANTGELFF
TRBJ2-5 | TRBV29-1 | CSVRQGVGETQYF
TRBJ2-1 | TRBV5-1 | CASTDGGPRRFF
TRBJ1-2 | TRBV23-1 | CASSQSTRPPYGYTF
TRBJ2-1 | TRBV6-5 | CASSQDRASYNEQFF
TRBJ1-6 | TRBV3-1/TRBV3-2 | CASSQTGSMDSPLHF
TRBJ2-3 | TRBV3-1/TRBV3-2 | CASNLAGGSTDTQYF
TRBJ2-7 | TRBV4-3 | CASSQQRDSSYEQYF
TRBJ1-6 | TRBV19 | CASTYWDRGASRPSYNSPLHF
TRBJ1-2 | TRBV7-2 | CASSQDRLYYGYTF
TRBJ2-1 | TRBV7-3 | CASSKRLAGGRNEQFF
TRBJ2-2 | TRBV6-6 | CASSYSQGGMTGELFF
TRBJ1-3 | TRBV13 | CASRVPRGTIYF
TRBJ2-3 | TRBV4-2 | CASSQTPRGGPSTDTQYF
TRBJ1-2 | TRBV18 | CASSPRDSALNYGYTF
TRBJ2-2 | TRBV5-1 | CASSLAERAYTGELFF
TRBJ1-2 | TRBV28 | CASRIPGQGDISYGYTF
TRBJ1-4 | TRBV28 | CASSSGGIGEKLFF